This TCR beta chain was documented in a study of cytotoxic CD8 clonotypes in ibrutinib-treated CLL. The wider study: In all, about a dozen patients were relapsed/refractory, 15 were treatment-naive and roughly 18 were IGHV unmutated. Patients gave response samples after a median approximately eleven months of treatment, range 6 to 36.

The CDR3 contains 15 residues. The germline CDR1 and CDR2 sequences are SGHTA and FQGTGA. Trimming removed 3 bases from V and 5 bases from J; junction bases left unmatched: 4. Only a few counts were recorded for this clone. As yet, its antigen is unknown. Sequencing was designed to attain a depth spanning 1 in 200,000 to 1 in 1 million T cells. Sequencing was performed with immunoSEQ multiplex PCR; in TCRdb, only in-frame clones are kept and a portion is missing. The sample carries roughly 220,000 clones, more than 65% recorded once. Regarding the study as a whole: The clonality went up when patients responded to ibrutinib and dropped back toward baseline at progression.

This specimen was PBMCs, taken after 12 months of ibrutinib treatment. The receptor comes from a human donor with chronic lymphocytic leukemia. The chain combines TRBV7-3 with TRBJ2-5; 12 bases are shared with TRBD2. The CDR3 region is CASSLLAGGRETQYF. The DNA for the CDR3 is TGTGCCAGCAGCTTGCTAGCGGGAGGGCGGGAGACCCAGTACTTC.